This TCR beta chain was found in a study of T cells in localized non-small cell lung cancer. The study's findings and limits: Longer survival (overall) was linked to higher T cell density in blood. Adjacent lung was found to contain a median approximately 60 of the top 100 tumor clones. Uninvolved adjacent lung had more T cell clonality than any other tissue, topping tumor. Heterogeneity is still possible, as just one tumor region was sequenced.

From germline, CDR1 is DFQATT and CDR2 SNEGSKA (reference sequence). This CDR3 has 11 residues. With 3 bases removed from V and 5 bases from J, the gap between germline ends came to 7 bases. Sequencing was performed with immunoSEQ multiplex PCR; in TCRdb, only in-frame clones are kept and a portion is missing. Of 53,000 or so clones listed, about nine tenths are singletons. As for this clone: Its matching antigen is unknown.

The gene calls are TRBV20-1 and TRBJ2-5; D remains unclear. Sequencing used peripheral blood, obtained before any cancer treatment. The clonotype originates from a man aged 40 to 70 with stage I lung adenocarcinoma. The CDR3 loop is CSASFGETQYF. The CDR3 DNA follows: TGCAGTGCTAGTTTCGGGGAGACCCAGTACTTC.